This T cell receptor beta chain was profiled in a study of identifying expanded T cells in peripheral blood. General study points: Two-week clone count variance significantly increased as total template count grew. Differentially abundant clones: 0.95 to 1.5 between replicates, 15 to 17 at roughly 15 days, 19 to 20 at four.

Collection occurred without any documented infections or immune events in donors. As to this clone: Its specificity is unknown.

Germline CDR1 is MDHEN and CDR2 is SYDVKM. Trimming stripped 7 bases from V and 4 bases from J, with 13 bases between. The CDR3 spans 13 residues. The table came from immunoSEQ multiplex PCR; TCRdb's copy has only in-frame clones and leaves some out. This sample has about 54,000 clones, with about 92% found just once. This sequence originates from a person between 18 and 75 years old in good health. Sequences were obtained from blood. The chain recombines TRBV28 with TRBJ2-5, with a possible D match to TRBD1 (8 bases). The CDR3, as DNA: TGTGCCAGCACACAGGGGGGGTCAGAGACCCAGTACTTC. Its translation: CASTQGGSETQYF.